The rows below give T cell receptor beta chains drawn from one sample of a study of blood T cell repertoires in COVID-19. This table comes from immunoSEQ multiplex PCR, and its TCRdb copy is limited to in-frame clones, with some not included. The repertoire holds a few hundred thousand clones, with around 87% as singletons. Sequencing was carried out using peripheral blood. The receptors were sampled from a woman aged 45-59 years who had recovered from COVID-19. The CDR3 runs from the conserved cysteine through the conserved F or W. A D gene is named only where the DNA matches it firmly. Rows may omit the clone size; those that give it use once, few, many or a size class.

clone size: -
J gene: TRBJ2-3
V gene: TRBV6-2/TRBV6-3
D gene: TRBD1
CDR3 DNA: TGTGCCAGCAGTTACTCAACCAGGACAGGGAGAGGCACGCAGTATTTT
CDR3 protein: CASSYSTRTGRGTQYF

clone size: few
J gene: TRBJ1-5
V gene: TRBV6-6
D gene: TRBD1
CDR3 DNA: TGTGCCAGCAGTTACCCGGGACAGCATCAGCCCCAGCATTTT
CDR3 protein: CASSYPGQHQPQHF

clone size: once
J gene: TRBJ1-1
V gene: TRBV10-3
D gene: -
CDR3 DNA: TGTGCCACCCGCCTGGAAACAGGGTCTGAAGCTTTCTTT
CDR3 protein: CATRLETGSEAFF

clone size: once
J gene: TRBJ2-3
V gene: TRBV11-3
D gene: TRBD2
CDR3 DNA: TGTGCCAGCAGCTCCCGGACTAGCGGGGGCACAGATACGCAGTATTTT
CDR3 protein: CASSSRTSGGTDTQYF

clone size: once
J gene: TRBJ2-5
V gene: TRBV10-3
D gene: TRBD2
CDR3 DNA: TGTGCCATCAGTGAGTCTGATAGCGGGAGGGCCAGAGAGACCCAGTACTTC
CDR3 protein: CAISESDSGRARETQYF

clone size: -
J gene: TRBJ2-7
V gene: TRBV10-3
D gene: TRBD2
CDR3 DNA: TGTGCCACCTTACTAGCGGGAGGGGACGAGCAGTACTTC
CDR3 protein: CATLLAGGDEQYF

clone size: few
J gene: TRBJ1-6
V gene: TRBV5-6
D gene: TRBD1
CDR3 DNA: TGTGCCAGCAGTAGGGGGCCCGACTATAATTCACCCCTCCACTTT
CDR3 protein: CASSRGPDYNSPLHF

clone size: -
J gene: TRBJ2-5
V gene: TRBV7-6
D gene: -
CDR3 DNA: TGTGCCAGCAGCTTAGGCCCGGGGATGCAAGAGACCCAGTACTTC
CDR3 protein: CASSLGPGMQETQYF

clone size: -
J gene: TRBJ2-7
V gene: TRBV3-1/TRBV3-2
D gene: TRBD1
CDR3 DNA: TGTGCCAGCAGCCGACAACCGGGACAGGGAGTGTACGAGCAGTACTTC
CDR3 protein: CASSRQPGQGVYEQYF

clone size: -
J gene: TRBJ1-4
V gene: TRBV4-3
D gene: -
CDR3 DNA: TGCGCCAGCAGCCAAGATTTACGGGCTAATGAAAAACTGTTTTTT
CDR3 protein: CASSQDLRANEKLFF

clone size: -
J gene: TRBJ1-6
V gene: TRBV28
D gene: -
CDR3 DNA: TGTGCCAGCAGCCCCAGACGGGATAATTCACCCCTCCACTTT
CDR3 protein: CASSPRRDNSPLHF

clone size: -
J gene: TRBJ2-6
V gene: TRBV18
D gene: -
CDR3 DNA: TGTGCCAGCTCACCACCTATCACGCAGGGCTGGCGGGGAAACTCTGGGGCCAACGTCCTGACTTTC
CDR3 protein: CASSPPITQGWRGNSGANVLTF

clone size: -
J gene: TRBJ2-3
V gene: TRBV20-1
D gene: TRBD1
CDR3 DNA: TGCAGTGCTAGACCCGGGACAGGAGGGTATTTT
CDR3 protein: CSARPGTGGYF

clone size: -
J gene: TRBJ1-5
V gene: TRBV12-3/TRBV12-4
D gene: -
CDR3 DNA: TGTGCCAGCAGCCAGGGGCACAATCAGCCCCAGCATTTT
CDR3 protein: CASSQGHNQPQHF

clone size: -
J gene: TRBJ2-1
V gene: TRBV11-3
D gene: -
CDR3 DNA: TGTGCCAGCAGCTTAAAACCAGGGAAGCAGTTCTTC
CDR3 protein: CASSLKPGKQFF

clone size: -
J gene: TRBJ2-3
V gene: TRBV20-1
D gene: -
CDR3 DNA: TGCAGTGCTAGTCTGGATCGGGGAGCCACAGATACGCAGTATTTT
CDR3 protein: CSASLDRGATDTQYF

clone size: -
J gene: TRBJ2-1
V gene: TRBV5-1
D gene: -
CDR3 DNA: TGCGCCAGCAGACTCGGGAGCGACAATGAGCAGTTCTTC
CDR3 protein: CASRLGSDNEQFF

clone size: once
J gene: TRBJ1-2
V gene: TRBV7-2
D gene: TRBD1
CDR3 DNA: TGTGCCAGCAGCTTAGAGGGGACAGGGTTCGTTGGCTACACCTTC
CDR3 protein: CASSLEGTGFVGYTF

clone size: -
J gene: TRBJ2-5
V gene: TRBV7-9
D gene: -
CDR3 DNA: TGTGCCAGCAGCTTAGCAATCGGCAGGGTAAAGTCAGAGACCCAGTACTTC
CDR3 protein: CASSLAIGRVKSETQYF

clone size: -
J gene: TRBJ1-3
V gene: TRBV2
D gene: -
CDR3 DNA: TGTGCCAGCAGTGAAGGCACTATCTCTGGAAACACCATATATTTT
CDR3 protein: CASSEGTISGNTIYF

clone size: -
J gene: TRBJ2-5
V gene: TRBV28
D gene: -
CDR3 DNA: TGTGCCAGCAGTTTATATCCTCAAGAGACCCAGTACTTC
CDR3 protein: CASSLYPQETQYF

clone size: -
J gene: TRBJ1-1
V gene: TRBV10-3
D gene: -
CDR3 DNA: TGTGCCATCAATTGGCGGGGGGTTGGGGGTACTGAAGCTTTCTTT
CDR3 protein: CAINWRGVGGTEAFF

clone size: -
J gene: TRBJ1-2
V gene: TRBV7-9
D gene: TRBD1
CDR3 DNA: TGTGCCAGCAGCTCGACAGGGGGGTATGGCTACACCTTC
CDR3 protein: CASSSTGGYGYTF

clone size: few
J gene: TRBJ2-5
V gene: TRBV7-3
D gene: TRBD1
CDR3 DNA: TGTGCCAGCAGCGCCCGGACAGGTTTCGGGGAGACCCAGTACTTC
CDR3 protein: CASSARTGFGETQYF

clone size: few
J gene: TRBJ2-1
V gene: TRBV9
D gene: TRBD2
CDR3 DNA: TGTGCCAGCAGCGTGAGCGGGGAATTCTACAATGAGCAGTTCTTC
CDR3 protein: CASSVSGEFYNEQFF

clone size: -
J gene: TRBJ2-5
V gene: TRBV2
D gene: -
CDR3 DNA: TGTGCCAGCAGTGCCCTCCGGCAAGAGACCCAGTACTTC
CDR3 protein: CASSALRQETQYF

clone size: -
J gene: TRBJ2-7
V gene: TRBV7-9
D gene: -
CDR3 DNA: TGTGCCAGCAGCCCGGACGGAGGGTCCTACGAGCAGTACTTC
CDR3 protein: CASSPDGGSYEQYF

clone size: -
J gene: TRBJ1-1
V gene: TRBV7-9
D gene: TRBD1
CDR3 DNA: TGTGCCAGCAGAACCGGGACAGACACTGAAGCTTTCTTT
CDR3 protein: CASRTGTDTEAFF

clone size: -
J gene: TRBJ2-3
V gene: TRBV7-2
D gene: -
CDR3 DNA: TGTGCCAGCAGCTCAGGGACTGCCCCAGATACGCAGTATTTT
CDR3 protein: CASSSGTAPDTQYF

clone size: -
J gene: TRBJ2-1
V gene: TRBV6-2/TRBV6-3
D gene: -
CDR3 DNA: TGTGCCAGCAGTTACTCGGGGCGCGATGAGCAGTTCTTC
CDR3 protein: CASSYSGRDEQFF

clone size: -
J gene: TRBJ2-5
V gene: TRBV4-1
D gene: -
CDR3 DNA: TGCGCCAGCAGCCAGACACGGCCGGAGACCCAGTACTTC
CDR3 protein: CASSQTRPETQYF

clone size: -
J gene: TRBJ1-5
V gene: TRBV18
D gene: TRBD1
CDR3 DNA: TGTGCCAGCTCACGATTGCCCACAGGGGGCGGAGATCAGCCCCAGCATTTT
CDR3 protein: CASSRLPTGGGDQPQHF

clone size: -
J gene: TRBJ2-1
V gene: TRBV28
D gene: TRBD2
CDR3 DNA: TGTGCCAGCAAGGGCCTAGCGGACAATGAGCAGTTCTTC
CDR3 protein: CASKGLADNEQFF

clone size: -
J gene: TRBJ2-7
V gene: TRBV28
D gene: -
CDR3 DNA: TGTGCCAGCAACGAGCAGGGCTACGAGCAGTACTTC
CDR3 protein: CASNEQGYEQYF

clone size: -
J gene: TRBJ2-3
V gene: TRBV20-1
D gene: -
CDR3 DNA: TGCAGTGCTAGGTGGGAGAGGCAGTATTTT
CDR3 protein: CSARWERQYF

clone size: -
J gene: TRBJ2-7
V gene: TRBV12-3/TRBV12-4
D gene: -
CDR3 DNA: TGTGCCAGCAGTCGGTTGGTTCGGGAGCAGTACTTC
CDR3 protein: CASSRLVREQYF

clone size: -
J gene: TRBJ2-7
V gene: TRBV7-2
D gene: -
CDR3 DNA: TGTGCCAGCAGCCCGAGGGGGGGGATCAACTACGAGCAGTACTTC
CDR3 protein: CASSPRGGINYEQYF

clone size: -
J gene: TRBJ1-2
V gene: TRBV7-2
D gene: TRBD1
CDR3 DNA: TGTGCCAGCAGCTTATCCAGGGGGGCTAACTATGGCTACACCTTC
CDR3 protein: CASSLSRGANYGYTF

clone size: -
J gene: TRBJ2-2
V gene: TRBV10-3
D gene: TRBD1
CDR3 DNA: TGTGCCATCAGTGAGCCCGGGACAGGGGGCGGGGAGCTGTTTTTT
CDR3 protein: CAISEPGTGGGELFF

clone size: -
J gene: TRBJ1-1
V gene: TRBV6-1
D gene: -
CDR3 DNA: TGTGCCAGCAGTGACGTGGGGCGGATGAACACTGAAGCTTTCTTT
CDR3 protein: CASSDVGRMNTEAFF

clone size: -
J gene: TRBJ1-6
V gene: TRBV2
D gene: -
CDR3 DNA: TGTGCCAGCAGTGAGCAGGACAGTAATTCACCCCTCCACTTT
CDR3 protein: CASSEQDSNSPLHF

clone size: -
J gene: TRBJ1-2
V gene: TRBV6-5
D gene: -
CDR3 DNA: TGTGCCAGCGCTGGGAGGGGCAACTATGGCTACACCTTC
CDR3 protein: CASAGRGNYGYTF

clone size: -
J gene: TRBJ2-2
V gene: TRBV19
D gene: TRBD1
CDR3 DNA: TGTGCCACCTTTCGGAGGACAGGGGATTACACCGGGGAGCTGTTTTTT
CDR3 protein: CATFRRTGDYTGELFF

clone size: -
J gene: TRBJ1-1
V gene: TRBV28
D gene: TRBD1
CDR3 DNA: TGTGCCAGCAGTTCCTCTAGGACAGGGGGTTTTGGGGCTTTCTTT
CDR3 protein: CASSSSRTGGFGAFF

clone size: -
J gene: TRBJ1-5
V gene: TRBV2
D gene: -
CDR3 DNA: TGTGCCAGCAGGGACGACAGTAGCAATCAGCCCCAGCATTTT
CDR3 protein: CASRDDSSNQPQHF

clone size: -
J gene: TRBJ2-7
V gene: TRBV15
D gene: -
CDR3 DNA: TGTGCCACCAGCAGAGATCGGGCCAGGGGCTACGAGCAGTACTTC
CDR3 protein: CATSRDRARGYEQYF

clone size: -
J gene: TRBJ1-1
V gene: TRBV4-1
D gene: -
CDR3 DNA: TGCGCCAGCAGTCGCATTTTTGGACAAAACACTGAAGCTTTCTTT
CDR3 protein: CASSRIFGQNTEAFF

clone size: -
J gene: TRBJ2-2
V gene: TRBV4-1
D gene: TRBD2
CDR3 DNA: TGCGCCAGCAGCCAGGTCCCGGGACTAGCGGGGGGGCCGAGCGGGGAGCTGTTTTTT
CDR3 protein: CASSQVPGLAGGPSGELFF

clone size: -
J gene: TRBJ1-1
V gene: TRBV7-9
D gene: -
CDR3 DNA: TGTGCCAGCGCACCGGGACTTGACACTGAAGCTTTCTTT
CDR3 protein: CASAPGLDTEAFF

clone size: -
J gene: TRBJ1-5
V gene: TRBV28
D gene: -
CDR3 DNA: TGTGCCAGCAGACCACTCCTACGCGGGGTGCAGCCCCAGCATTTT
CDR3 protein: CASRPLLRGVQPQHF

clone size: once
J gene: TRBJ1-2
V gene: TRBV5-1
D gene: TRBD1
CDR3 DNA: TGCGCCAGCAGCGCCGAGGGGGCTCTGTACGGCTACACCTTC
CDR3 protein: CASSAEGALYGYTF